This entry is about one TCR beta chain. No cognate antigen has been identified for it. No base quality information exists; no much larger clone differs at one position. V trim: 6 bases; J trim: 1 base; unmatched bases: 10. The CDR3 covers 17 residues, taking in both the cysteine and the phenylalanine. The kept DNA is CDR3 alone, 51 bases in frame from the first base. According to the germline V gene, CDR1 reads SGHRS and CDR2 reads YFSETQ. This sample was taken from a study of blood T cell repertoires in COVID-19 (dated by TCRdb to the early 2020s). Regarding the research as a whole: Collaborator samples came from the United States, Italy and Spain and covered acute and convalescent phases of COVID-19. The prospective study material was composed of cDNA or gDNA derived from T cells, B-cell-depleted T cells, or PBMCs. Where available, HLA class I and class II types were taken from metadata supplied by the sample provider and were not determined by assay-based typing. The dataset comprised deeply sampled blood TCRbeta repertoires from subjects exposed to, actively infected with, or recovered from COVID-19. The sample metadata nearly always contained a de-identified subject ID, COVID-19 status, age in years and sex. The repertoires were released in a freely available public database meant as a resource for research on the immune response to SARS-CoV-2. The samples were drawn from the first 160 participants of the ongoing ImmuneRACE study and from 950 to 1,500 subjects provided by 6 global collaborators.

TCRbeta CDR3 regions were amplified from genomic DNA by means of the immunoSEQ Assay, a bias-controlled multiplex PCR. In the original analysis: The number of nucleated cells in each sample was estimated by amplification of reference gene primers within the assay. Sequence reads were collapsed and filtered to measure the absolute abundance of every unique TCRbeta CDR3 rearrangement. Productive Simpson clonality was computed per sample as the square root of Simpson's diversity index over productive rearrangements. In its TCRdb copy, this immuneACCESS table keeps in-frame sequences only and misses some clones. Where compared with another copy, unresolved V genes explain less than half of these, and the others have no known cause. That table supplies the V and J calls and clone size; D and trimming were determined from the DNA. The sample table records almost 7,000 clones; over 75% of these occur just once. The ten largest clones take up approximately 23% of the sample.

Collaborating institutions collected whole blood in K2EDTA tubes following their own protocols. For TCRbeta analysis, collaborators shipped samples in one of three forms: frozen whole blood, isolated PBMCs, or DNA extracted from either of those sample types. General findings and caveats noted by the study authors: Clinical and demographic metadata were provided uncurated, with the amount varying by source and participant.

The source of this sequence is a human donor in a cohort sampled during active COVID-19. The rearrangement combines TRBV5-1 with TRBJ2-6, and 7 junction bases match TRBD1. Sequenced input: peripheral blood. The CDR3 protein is CASTRDRAASGANVLTF. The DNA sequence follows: TGCGCCAGCACCCGAGACAGGGCGGCGTCTGGGGCCAACGTCCTGACTTTC.